This T cell receptor beta chain originates from a study of blood T cell repertoires in COVID-19. Study background: The cDNA or gDNA used as material had been derived from T cells, B-cell-depleted T cells, or PBMCs.

The repertoire was sequenced with immunoSEQ multiplex PCR; TCRdb's copy has only in-frame clones and lacks some. The data contain over 110,000 clones, over 75% of them singletons. This clone was seen once. This sequence originates from a man aged 50-59 years in a cohort exposed to, infected with or recovered from COVID-19 (not recorded which). Sequencing was done on a sample of PBMCs or T cells enriched from blood (not recorded which).

CDR3 sequence reads: CATSRPTGLSEKLFF. The CDR3, as DNA: TGTGCCACCAGCAGACCAACAGGTCTGAGTGAAAAACTGTTTTTT. The chain carries TRBV15 and TRBJ1-4; D might be TRBD1 (5 bases). CDR1 and CDR2 (germline): LNHNV, YYDKDF (reference sequence). V dropped 2 bases and J dropped 7 bases, with 14 bases sitting between them. This CDR3 region has 15 residues.